A selection of T cell receptor beta chains follows, all from one sample in a study of T cells expressing NK-cell markers. Each CDR3 protein gets one entry in TCRdb, which reprocessed the 5' RACE reads and gives no DNA. The sample has 500,000 or so distinct CDR3 sequences. What was sequenced was blood T cells: a sorted CD56 or NKG2C T cell subset, CD4+ or CD8+ T cells, or bulk PBMC T cells (not recorded which). These TCRs come from a man younger than 35 in good health. Both conserved end residues are part of each CDR3.

j_call,v_call,cdr3_aa
TRBJ2-1,TRBV5-1,CASSSGTSNHEQFF
TRBJ1-2,TRBV25-1,CASKERAGRVGGYTF
TRBJ1-1,TRBV7-6,CASSLFNTPNTEAFF
TRBJ2-7,TRBV29-1,CSGQGQGEYEQYF
TRBJ2-6,TRBV12-3/TRBV12-4,CASRVRGSGSGANVLTF
TRBJ2-1,TRBV11-1,CASSLALLGRSYNEQFF
TRBJ2-5,TRBV6-4,CASSRGAGDQETQYF
TRBJ2-7,TRBV30,CAWSVGPWQSGAYEQYF
TRBJ1-2,TRBV29-1,CSARVEGQGVNYGYTF
TRBJ2-3,TRBV5-1,CASSYDNQGADTQYF
TRBJ2-1,TRBV2,CASSYRPAGGRNEQFF
TRBJ2-7,TRBV27,CASSLTSGRGLDEQYF
TRBJ2-3,TRBV24-1,CATTLAGRRGTDTQYF
TRBJ2-7,TRBV25-1,CASSGTGLHEQYF
TRBJ1-1,TRBV5-1,CASSLEPLLNTEAFF
TRBJ2-3,TRBV12-3/TRBV12-4,CATSLGLTDTQYF
TRBJ2-1,TRBV20-1,CSARQGLAATYNEQFF
TRBJ2-3,TRBV6-5,CASSYSDFSGGRPDTQYF
TRBJ1-1,TRBV20-1,CSARQGFGSEAFF
TRBJ1-1,TRBV5-1,CASSLSQAGNTEAFF
TRBJ1-1,TRBV27,CASSATGARNTEAFF
TRBJ1-4,TRBV29-1,CSVDRGQNEKLFF
TRBJ2-7,TRBV6-2/TRBV6-3,CASSFQDFYEQYF